The clone carrying this TCR beta chain has a count of ten or more. The sample's time point: patch test 1, 2 weeks after DPC sensitization. Regarding treatment: therapeutic diphenylcyclopropenone sensitization with weekly scalp DPC. TCRdb fed the RACE reads into MiXCR, producing one record per CDR3 protein. The sample holds around 380,000 distinct CDR3 sequences, more than 4.5% seen once. The data were taken from a study of human T cells and chemical hapten exposure. Study context: Investigators sensitized about 2 cm by about 2 cm of upper inner arm skin with 2% DPC. Patients having alopecia areata, totalis or universalis were mostly female.

The CDR3 consists of 16 residues. Germline trimming cut 6 bases from V and 5 bases from J; bases unmatched to any gene: 12. Germline assignment: CDR1 SEHNR and CDR2 FQNEAQ (reference sequence). Sequences were derived from whole blood, sampled in connection with sensitization to the hapten diphenylcyclopropenone (DPC). This sequence was found in a woman in her fifties or sixties with alopecia areata. Some clones in this sample may be carry-over from other donors' samples. The chain recombines TRBV7-9 with TRBJ1-1; 10 nucleotides agree with TRBD1. This chain's CDR3 is CASSPTGGPWGTEAFF. The CDR3 region has the DNA TGTGCCAGCAGTCCGACAGGGGGCCCTTGGGGGACTGAAGCTTTCTTT.